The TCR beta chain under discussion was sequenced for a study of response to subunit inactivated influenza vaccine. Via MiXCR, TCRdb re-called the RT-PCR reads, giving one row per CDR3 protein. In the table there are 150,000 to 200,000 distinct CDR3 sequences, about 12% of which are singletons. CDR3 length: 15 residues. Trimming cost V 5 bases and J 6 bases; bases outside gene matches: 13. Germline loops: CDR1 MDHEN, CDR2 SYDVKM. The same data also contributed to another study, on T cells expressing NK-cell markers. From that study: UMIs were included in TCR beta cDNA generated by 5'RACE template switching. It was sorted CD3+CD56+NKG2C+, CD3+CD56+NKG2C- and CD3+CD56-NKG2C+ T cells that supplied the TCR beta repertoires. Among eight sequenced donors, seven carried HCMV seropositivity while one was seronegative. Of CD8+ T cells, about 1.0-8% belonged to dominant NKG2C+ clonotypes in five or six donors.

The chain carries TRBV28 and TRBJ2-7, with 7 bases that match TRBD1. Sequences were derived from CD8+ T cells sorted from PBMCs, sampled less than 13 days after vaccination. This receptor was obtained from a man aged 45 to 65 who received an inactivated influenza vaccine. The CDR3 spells CASSPLDRVLPEQYF. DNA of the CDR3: TGTGCCAGCAGTCCCTTAGACAGGGTTTTACCCGAGCAGTACTTC.